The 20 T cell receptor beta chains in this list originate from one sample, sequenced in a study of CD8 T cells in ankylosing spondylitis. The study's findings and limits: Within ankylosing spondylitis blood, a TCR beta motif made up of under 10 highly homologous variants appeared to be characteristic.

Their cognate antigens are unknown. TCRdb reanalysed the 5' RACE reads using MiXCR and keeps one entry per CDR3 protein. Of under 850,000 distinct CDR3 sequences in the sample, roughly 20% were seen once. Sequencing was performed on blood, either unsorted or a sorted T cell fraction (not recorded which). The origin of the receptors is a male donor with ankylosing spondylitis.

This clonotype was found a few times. CDR3 coding DNA: TGCAGTGCTAAGAGACAATCCTACGAGCAGTACTTC. Amino acid sequence: CSAKRQSYEQYF. The rearrangement joins TRBV20-1 to TRBJ2-7, with unresolved D. CDR3 length equals 12 residues. Germline V gene lookup returns CDR1 DFQATT and CDR2 SNEGSKA (reference sequence). Trimming cost V 4 bases and J 1 base, with 8 bases left between them.

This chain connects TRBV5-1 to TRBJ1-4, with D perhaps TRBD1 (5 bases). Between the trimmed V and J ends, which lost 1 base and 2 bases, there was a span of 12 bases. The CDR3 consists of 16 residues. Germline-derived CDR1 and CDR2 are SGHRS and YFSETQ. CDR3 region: CASSLTGGPTNEKLFF. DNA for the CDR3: TGCGCCAGCAGCTTGACAGGCGGTCCCACTAATGAAAAACTGTTTTTT.

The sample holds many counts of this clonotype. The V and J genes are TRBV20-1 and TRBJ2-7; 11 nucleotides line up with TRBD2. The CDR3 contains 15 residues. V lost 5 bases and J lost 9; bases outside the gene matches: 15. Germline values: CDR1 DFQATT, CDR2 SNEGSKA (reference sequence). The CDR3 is CSAGGGTSGPEAQYF. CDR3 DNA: TGCAGTGCTGGAGGGGGGACTAGCGGTCCCGAAGCGCAGTACTTC.

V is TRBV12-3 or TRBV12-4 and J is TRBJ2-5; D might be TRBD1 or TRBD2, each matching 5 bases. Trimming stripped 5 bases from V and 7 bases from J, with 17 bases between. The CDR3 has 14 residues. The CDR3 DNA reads TGTGCCAGCAGTCCTGACGGGGCCCCAGGGACCCAGTACTTC. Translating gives CASSPDGAPGTQYF.

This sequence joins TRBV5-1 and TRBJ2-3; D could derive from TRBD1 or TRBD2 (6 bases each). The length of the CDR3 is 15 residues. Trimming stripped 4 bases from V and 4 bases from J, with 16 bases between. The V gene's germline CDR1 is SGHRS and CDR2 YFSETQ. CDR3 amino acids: CASSPWVGGPDTQYF. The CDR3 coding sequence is TGCGCCAGCAGCCCCTGGGTGGGGGGCCCAGATACGCAGTATTTT.

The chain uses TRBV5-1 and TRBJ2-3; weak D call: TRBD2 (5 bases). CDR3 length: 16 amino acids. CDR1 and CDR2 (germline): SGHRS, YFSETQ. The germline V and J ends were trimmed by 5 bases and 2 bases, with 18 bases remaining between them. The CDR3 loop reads CASRPPTTSNTDTQYF. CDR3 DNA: TGCGCCAGCAGGCCTCCGACTACCTCCAACACAGATACGCAGTATTTT. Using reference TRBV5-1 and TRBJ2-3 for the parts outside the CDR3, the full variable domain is KAGVTQTPRYLIKTRGQQVTLSCSPISGHRSVSWYQQTPGQGLQFLFEYFSETQRNKGNFPGRFSGRQFSNSRSEMNVSTLELGDSALYLCASRPPTTSNTDTQYFGPGTRLTVL.

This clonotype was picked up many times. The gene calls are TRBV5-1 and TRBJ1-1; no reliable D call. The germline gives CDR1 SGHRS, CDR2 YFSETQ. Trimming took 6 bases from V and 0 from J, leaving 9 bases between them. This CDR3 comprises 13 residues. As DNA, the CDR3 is TGCGCCAGCAACGACCGCATGAACACTGAAGCTTTCTTT. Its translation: CASNDRMNTEAFF.

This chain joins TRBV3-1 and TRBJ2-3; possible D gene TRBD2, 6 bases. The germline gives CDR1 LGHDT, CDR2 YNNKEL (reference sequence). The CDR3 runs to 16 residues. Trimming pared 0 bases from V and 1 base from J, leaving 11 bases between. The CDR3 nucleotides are TGTGCCAGCAGCCAAGACTCGGGAGTAGGCACAGATACGCAGTATTTT. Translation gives CASSQDSGVGTDTQYF.

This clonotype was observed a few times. The chain's CDR3 is CSARDASRASGREDTQYF. The CDR3 nucleotides read TGCAGTGCTAGAGATGCGTCACGGGCTAGCGGGAGGGAAGATACGCAGTATTTT. J is TRBJ2-3 and V is TRBV20-1; 12 bases line up with TRBD2. V gave up 0 bases and J gave up 5 bases; unmatched junction bases: 12. The CDR3 is 18 residues long. Germline-derived CDR1 and CDR2 are DFQATT and SNEGSKA (reference sequence).

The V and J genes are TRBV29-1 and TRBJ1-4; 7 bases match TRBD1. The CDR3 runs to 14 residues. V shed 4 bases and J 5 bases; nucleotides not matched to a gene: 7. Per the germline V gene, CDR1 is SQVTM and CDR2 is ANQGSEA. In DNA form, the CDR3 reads TGCAGCGTTGTAGGGGACAGAGGGAATGAAAAACTGTTTTTT. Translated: CSVVGDRGNEKLFF.

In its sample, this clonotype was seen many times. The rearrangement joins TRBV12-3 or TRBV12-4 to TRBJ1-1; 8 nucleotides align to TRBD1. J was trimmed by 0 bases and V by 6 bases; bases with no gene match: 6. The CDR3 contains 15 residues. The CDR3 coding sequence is TGTGCCAGCAGGGAGGGACAGGCCCTGAACACTGAAGCTTTCTTT. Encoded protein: CASREGQALNTEAFF.

The CDR3 region is CASSQVFVSEEDTQYF. CDR3 DNA sequence: TGTGCCAGCAGCCAAGTATTCGTTTCAGAAGAGGATACGCAGTATTTT. This chain connects TRBV4-2 to TRBJ2-3; no definite D call. The germline CDR1 and CDR2 sequences are LGHNA and YNFKEQ. The CDR3 length is 16 residues. V was shortened by 1 base and J by 6 bases, with 17 bases between the two germline ends.

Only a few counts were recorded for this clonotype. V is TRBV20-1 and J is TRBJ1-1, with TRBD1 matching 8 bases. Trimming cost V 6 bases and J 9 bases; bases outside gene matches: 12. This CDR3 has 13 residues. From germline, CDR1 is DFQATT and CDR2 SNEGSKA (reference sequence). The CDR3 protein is CSAATGTGKQAFF. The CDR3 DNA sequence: TGCAGTGCCGCAACCGGGACAGGAAAGCAAGCTTTCTTT.

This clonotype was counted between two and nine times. CDR3 in amino acids: CASTQFQREGPGEQFF. The CDR3 nucleotides read TGTGCCAGCACCCAATTTCAGCGGGAGGGTCCGGGTGAGCAGTTCTTC. The chain is built from TRBV2 and TRBJ2-1; TRBD2 aligns across 10 bases. The CDR3 is 16 amino acids. V trimming: 7 bases; J trimming: 9 bases; junction bases outside the gene matches: 15. Germline CDR1 reads SNHLY; CDR2 reads FYNNEI.

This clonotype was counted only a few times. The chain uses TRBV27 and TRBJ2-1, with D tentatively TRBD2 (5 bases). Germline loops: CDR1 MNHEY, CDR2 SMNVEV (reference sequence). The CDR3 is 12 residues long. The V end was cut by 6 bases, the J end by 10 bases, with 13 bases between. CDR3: CASRRSWREQFF. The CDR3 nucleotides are TGTGCCAGCAGGCGCTCCTGGAGGGAGCAGTTCTTC.

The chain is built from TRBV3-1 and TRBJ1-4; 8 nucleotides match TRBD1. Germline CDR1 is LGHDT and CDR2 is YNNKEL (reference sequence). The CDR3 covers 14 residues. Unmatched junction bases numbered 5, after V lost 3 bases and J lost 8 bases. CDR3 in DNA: TGTGCCAGCAGCCACCGGACAGGGTGGGAAAAACTGTTTTTT. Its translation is CASSHRTGWEKLFF.

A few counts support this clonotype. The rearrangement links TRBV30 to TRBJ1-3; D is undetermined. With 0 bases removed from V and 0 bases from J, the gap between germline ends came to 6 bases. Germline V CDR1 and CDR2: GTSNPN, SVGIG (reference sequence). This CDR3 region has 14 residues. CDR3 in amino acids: CAWSVPNSGNTIYF. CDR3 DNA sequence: TGTGCCTGGAGTGTACCGAACTCTGGAAACACCATATATTTT.

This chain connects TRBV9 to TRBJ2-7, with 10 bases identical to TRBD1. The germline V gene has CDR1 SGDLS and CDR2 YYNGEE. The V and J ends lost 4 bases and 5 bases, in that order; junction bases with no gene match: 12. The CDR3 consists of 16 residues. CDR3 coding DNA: TGTGCCAGCAGCTATTCCGGGACAGGGGACCAAGACGAGCAGTACTTC. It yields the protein CASSYSGTGDQDEQYF. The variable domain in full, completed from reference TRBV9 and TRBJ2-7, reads DSGVTQTPKHLITATGQRVTLRCSPRSGDLSVYWYQQSLDQGLQFLIQYYNGEERAKGNILERFSAQQFPDLHSELNLSSLELGDSALYFCASSYSGTGDQDEQYFGPGTRLTVT.

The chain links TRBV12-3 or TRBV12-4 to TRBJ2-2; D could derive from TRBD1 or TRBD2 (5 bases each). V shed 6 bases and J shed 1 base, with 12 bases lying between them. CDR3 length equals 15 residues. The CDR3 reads CASRSGTENTGELFF. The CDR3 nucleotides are TGTGCCAGCAGATCCGGGACCGAGAACACCGGGGAGCTGTTTTTT.

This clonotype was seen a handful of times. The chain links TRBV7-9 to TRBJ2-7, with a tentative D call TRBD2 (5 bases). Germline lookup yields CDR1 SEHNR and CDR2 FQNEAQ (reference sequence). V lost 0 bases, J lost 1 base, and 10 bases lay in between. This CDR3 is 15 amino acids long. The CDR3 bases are TGTGCCAGCAGCTTAGCGCGGGTAGATTCCTACGAGCAGTACTTC. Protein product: CASSLARVDSYEQYF.